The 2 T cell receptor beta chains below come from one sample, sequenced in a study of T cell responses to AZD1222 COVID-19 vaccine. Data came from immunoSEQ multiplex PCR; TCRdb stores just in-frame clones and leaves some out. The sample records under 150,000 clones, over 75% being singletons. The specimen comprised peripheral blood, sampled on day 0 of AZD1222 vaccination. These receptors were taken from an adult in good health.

DNA for the CDR3: TGTGCCAGCTCACCATCTTCGTCATACTCTGGAAACACCATATATTTT. Its protein product is CASSPSSSYSGNTIYF. The chain links TRBV18 to TRBJ1-3; D ambiguous. This CDR3 is built from 16 residues. Germline CDR1 is KGHSH and CDR2 is LQKENI. V lost 2 bases to trimming and J lost 0 bases, with 11 bases between them.

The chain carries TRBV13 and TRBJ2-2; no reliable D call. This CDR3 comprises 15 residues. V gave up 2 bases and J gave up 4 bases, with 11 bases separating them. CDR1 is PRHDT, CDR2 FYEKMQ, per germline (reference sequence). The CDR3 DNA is TGTGCCAGCAGCTTACTTTTCAGTCCCACCGGGGAGCTGTTTTTT. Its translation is CASSLLFSPTGELFF.